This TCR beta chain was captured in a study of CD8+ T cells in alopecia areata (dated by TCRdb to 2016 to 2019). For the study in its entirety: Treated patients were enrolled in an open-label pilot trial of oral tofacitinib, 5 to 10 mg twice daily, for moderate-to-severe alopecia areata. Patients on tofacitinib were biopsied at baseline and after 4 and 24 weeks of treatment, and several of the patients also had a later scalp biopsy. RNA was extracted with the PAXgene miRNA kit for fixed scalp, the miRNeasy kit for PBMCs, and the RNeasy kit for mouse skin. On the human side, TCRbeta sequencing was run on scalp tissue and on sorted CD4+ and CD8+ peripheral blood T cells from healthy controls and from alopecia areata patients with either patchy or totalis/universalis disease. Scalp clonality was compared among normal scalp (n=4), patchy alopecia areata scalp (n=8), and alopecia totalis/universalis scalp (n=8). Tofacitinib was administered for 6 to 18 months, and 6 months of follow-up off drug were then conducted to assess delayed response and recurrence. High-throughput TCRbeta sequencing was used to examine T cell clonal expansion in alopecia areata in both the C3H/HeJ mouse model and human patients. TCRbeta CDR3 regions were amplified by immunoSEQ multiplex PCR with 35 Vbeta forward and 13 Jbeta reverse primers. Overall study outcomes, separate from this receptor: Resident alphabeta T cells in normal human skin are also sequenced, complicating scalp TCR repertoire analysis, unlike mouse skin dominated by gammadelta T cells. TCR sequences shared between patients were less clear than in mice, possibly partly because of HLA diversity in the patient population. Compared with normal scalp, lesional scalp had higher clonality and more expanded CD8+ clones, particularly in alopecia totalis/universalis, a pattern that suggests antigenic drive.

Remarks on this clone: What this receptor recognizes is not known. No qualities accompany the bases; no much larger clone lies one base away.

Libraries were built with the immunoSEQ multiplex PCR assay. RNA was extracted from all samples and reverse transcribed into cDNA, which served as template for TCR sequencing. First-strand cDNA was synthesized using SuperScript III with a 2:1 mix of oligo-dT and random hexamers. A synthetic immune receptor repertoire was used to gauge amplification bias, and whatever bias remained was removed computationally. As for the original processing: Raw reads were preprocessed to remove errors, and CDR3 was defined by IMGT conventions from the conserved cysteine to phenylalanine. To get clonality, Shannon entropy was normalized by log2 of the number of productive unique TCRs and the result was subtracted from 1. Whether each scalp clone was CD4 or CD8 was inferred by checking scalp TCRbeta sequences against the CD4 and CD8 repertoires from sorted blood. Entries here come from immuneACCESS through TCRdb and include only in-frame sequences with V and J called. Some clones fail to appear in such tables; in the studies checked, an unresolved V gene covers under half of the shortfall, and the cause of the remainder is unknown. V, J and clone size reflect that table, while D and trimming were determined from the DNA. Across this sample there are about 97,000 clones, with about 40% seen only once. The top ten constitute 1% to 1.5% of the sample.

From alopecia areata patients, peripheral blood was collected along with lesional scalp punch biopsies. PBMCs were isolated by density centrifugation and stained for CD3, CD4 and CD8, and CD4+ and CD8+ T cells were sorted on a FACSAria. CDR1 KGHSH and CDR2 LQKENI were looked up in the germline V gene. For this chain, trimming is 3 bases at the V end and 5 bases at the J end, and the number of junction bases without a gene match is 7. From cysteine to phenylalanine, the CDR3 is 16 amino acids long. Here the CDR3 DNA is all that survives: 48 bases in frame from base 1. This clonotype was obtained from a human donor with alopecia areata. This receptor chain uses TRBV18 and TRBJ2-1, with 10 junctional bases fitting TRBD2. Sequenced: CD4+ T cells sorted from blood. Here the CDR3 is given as CASSPGLAELHNEQFF. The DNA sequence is TGTGCCAGCTCACCTGGACTAGCGGAGCTTCACAATGAGCAGTTCTTC.